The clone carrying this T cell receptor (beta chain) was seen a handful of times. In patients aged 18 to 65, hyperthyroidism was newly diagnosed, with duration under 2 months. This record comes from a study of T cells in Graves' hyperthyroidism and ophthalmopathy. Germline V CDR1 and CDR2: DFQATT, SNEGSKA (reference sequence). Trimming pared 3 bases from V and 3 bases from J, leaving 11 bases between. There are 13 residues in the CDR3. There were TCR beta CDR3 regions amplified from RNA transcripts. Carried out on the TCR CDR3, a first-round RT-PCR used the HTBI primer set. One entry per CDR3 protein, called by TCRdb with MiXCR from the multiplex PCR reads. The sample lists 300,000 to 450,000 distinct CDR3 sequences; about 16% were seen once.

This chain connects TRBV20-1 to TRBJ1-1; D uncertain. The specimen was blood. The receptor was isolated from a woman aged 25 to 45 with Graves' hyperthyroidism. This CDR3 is CSARIDGYTEAFF. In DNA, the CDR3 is TGCAGTGCTAGGATCGACGGATACACTGAAGCTTTCTTT.